Following are 22 T cell receptor beta chains from one sample sequenced in a study of PD-1 blockade in mismatch repair-deficient tumors. Generated by immunoSEQ multiplex PCR, the TCRdb table keeps only in-frame clones and is missing some. Among about 49,000 clones, approximately 80% were seen once, and the ten largest hold around 3.5%. The specimen was PBMCs, collected before pembrolizumab treatment. The receptors originated from an adult with mismatch repair-deficient cancer.

V gene TRBV18 combines with J gene TRBJ1-3; D unclear. The CDR3 spans 15 residues. Germline lookup yields CDR1 KGHSH and CDR2 LQKENI. The V end lost 2 bases, the J end lost 0 bases, and 8 bases lay between the germline ends. The CDR3 nucleotides read TGTGCCAGCTCACCAACACAAATCTCTGGAAACACCATATATTTT. Amino acid sequence: CASSPTQISGNTIYF. Full variable domain (missing parts from reference TRBV18 and TRBJ1-3): NAGVMQNPRHLVRRRGQEARLRCSPMKGHSHVYWYRQLPEEGLKFMVYLQKENIIDESGMPKERFSAEFPKEGPSILRIQQVVRGDSAAYFCASSPTQISGNTIYFGEGSWLTVV.

The rearrangement uses TRBV19 and TRBJ2-7; D not certain. The CDR3 covers 15 residues. The V gene's germline CDR1 is LNHDA and CDR2 SQIVND (reference sequence). V gave up 3 bases and J gave up 3 bases, with 15 bases separating them. CDR3 DNA: TGTGCCAGTAGTATGGGTGCCGGGCGGCTCTACGAGCAGTACTTC. This gives the protein CASSMGAGRLYEQYF. The variable domain in full, with the rest retrieved from reference TRBV19 and TRBJ2-7, is DGGITQSPKYLFRKEGQNVTLSCEQNLNHDAMYWYRQDPGQGLRLIYYSQIVNDFQKGDIAEGYSVSREKKESFPLTVTSAQKNPTAFYLCASSMGAGRLYEQYFGPGTRLTVT.

The sample holds one count of this clone. The V and J genes are TRBV7-3 and TRBJ2-5; D is possibly TRBD2 (5 bases). The V gene lost 3 bases and the J gene lost 5 bases, with 10 bases spanning the gap. The CDR3 totals 13 residues. CDR1 is SGHTA, CDR2 FQGTGA, per germline. The CDR3 loop reads CASSFGSGETQYF. The CDR3, as DNA: TGTGCCAGCAGCTTCGGCTCGGGGGAGACCCAGTACTTC.

This rearrangement joins TRBV7-9 to TRBJ2-5, with 8 bases aligning to TRBD1. The CDR3 contains 15 residues. The V and J ends lost 4 bases and 4 bases, in that order; junction bases with no gene match: 8. Germline V gives CDR1 SEHNR, CDR2 FQNEAQ (reference sequence). Written as DNA, the CDR3 is TGTGCCAGCAGCTCAACAGGGGGAGGCGGAGAGACCCAGTACTTC. It translates to CASSSTGGGGETQYF.

This clone has more than one count but fewer than ten. The chain's CDR3 is CSVKDRGLGDQPQHF. CDR3 DNA: TGCAGCGTAAAGGACAGGGGGCTAGGGGATCAGCCCCAGCATTTT. The chain is built from TRBV29-1 and TRBJ1-5, with 11 nucleotides matching TRBD1. Trimming removed 6 bases from V and 5 bases from J; junction bases left unmatched: 9. Germline lookup yields CDR1 SQVTM and CDR2 ANQGSEA. The CDR3 sequence is 15 residues long.

This clone showed up just a few times. This chain uses TRBV7-2 with TRBJ2-2, with 8 bases matching TRBD2. The V and J ends lost 3 bases and 5 bases, in that order; junction bases with no gene match: 5. The length of the CDR3 is 15 residues. Germline assignment: CDR1 SGHTA and CDR2 FQGNSA. In DNA form, the CDR3 reads TGTGCCAGCAGCTTTTCGACTAGCGTTACCGGGGAGCTGTTTTTT. Protein sequence: CASSFSTSVTGELFF.

The V call is TRBV7-2, the J call TRBJ2-3; 8 bases map to TRBD2. Germline lookup yields CDR1 SGHTA and CDR2 FQGNSA. The V gene end was trimmed by 2 bases and the J gene end by 0 bases; junction bases not matched to a gene: 7. The CDR3 has 17 residues. CDR3 region: CASSLSRLAGSTDTQYF. Written as DNA, the CDR3 is TGTGCCAGCAGCTTAAGCAGGCTAGCGGGTAGCACAGATACGCAGTATTTT.

The genes are TRBV6-1 and TRBJ1-1; D is undetermined. The germline V gene has CDR1 MNHNS and CDR2 SASEGT. V was clipped by 1 base and J by 7 bases, with 4 bases between them. The length of the CDR3 is 11 residues. The CDR3 sequence: CASSEGFEAFF. The CDR3 DNA follows: TGTGCCAGCAGTGAAGGCTTTGAAGCTTTCTTT.

The chain has TRBV2 and TRBJ1-4, with 9 bases that match TRBD1. From germline, CDR1 is SNHLY and CDR2 FYNNEI. Trimming took 6 bases from V and 5 from J; bases not matched to a gene: 4. The CDR3 extends over 14 amino acids. CDR3 sequence (DNA): TGTGCCAGCAGCCTCGGGACAGGGAATGAAAAACTGTTTTTT. Protein: CASSLGTGNEKLFF. Using reference TRBV2 and TRBJ1-4 for the parts outside the CDR3, the full variable domain is EPEVTQTPSHQVTQMGQEVILRCVPISNHLYFYWYRQILGQKVEFLVSFYNNEISEKSEIFDDQFSVERPDGSNFTLKIRSTKLEDSAMYFCASSLGTGNEKLFFGSGTQLSVL.

This clone was seen once. V is TRBV15 and J is TRBJ2-1; D might be TRBD1 (6 bases). Trimming removed 0 bases at V and 4 bases at J, with 16 bases between. Germline V gene sequence: CDR1 LNHNV, CDR2 YYDKDF (reference sequence). The CDR3 contains 17 residues. The CDR3 nucleotides are TGTGCCACCAGCAGAGATCCCGGGACACCCGTATACAATGAGCAGTTCTTC. Translated: CATSRDPGTPVYNEQFF.

The chain joins TRBV5-4 to TRBJ2-7; TRBD1 might be the D (5 bases). The length of the CDR3 is 14 residues. With 2 bases removed from V and 6 bases from J, the gap between germline ends came to 15 bases. Germline V lookup: CDR1 SGHNT, CDR2 YYREEE (reference sequence). Here the CDR3 DNA reads TGTGCCAGCAGCTTAACAGGCCCCCTAATCGAGCAGTACTTC. Its translation is CASSLTGPLIEQYF.

The rearrangement uses TRBV6-4 and TRBJ2-1; 15 nucleotides align to TRBD2. Trimming cost V 0 bases and J 8 bases; bases outside gene matches: 2. This CDR3 comprises 16 residues. In germline, CDR1 is MRHNA, CDR2 SNTAGT. CDR3 protein: CASSDSGLAGGHEQFF. The CDR3 DNA is TGTGCCAGCAGTGACTCGGGACTAGCGGGAGGACATGAGCAGTTCTTC.

The chain couples TRBV7-2 to TRBJ2-7, with 14 bases matching TRBD2. With 5 bases clipped from V and 3 bases from J, the junction kept 6 bases outside the gene matches. Germline CDR1 is SGHTA and CDR2 is FQGNSA. The CDR3 spans 16 residues. The CDR3 region has the DNA TGTGCCAGCAGCCGAACCGGACTAGCGGGAGGCTACGAGCAGTACTTC. It yields the protein CASSRTGLAGGYEQYF.

V gene TRBV5-1 combines with J gene TRBJ2-5; unclear D gene. Per germline, CDR1 SGHRS and CDR2 YFSETQ. This CDR3 is built from 12 residues. V dropped 0 bases and J dropped 5 bases, with 5 bases sitting between them. DNA of the CDR3: TGCGCCAGCAGCTTGGGGGCGGAGACCCAGTACTTC. This codes for CASSLGAETQYF.

CDR3 loop: CASSLGGAEETQYF. The CDR3 nucleotides read TGTGCCAGCAGCTTGGGGGGGGCAGAAGAGACCCAGTACTTC. The rearrangement uses TRBV5-6 and TRBJ2-5, with D possibly called TRBD1 or TRBD2 (6 bases each). V gave up 0 bases and J gave up 3 bases, with 9 bases separating them. From germline, CDR1 is SGHDT and CDR2 YYEEEE. This CDR3 comprises 14 residues.

This clone has only a few counts. CDR3: CAWSTGSNQPQHF. In DNA, the CDR3 is TGTGCCTGGAGTACAGGGAGCAATCAGCCCCAGCATTTT. The chain links TRBV30 to TRBJ1-5; D is perhaps TRBD1 (6 bases). In germline, CDR1 is GTSNPN, CDR2 SVGIG (reference sequence). V lost 2 bases and J lost 1, with 6 bases in between. The CDR3 spans 13 residues.

The V gene is TRBV29-1, the J gene TRBJ2-7; the D is unclear. There are 12 residues in the CDR3. Germline V CDR1 and CDR2: SQVTM, ANQGSEA. V lost 4 bases, J lost 7 bases, and 14 bases lay in between. CDR3 in DNA: TGCAGCGTTGGGTTGGATTCTCGGGAGCAGTACTTC. Translated: CSVGLDSREQYF.

The chain recombines TRBV6-6 with TRBJ1-1; D perhaps matches TRBD1 (5 bases). CDR3 size: 16 residues. The V end was cut by 0 bases, the J end by 3 bases, with 14 bases between. Germline V lookup: CDR1 MNHNY, CDR2 SVGAGI (reference sequence). This chain's CDR3 is CASSYSTGVEDTEAFF. As DNA, the CDR3 is TGTGCCAGCAGTTACTCGACGGGGGTTGAGGACACTGAAGCTTTCTTT.

This chain links TRBV9 with TRBJ2-3; either TRBD1 or TRBD2 may fit D (5 bases each). V dropped 3 bases and J dropped 6 bases, with 20 bases sitting between them. The CDR3 runs to 16 residues. The germline gives CDR1 SGDLS, CDR2 YYNGEE. CDR3 bases: TGTGCCAGCAGCGCCTCGGGACGGATGGAAGGGGATACGCAGTATTTT. Translated: CASSASGRMEGDTQYF.

This clone showed up just once. The chain uses TRBV5-5 and TRBJ1-4; 10 nucleotides match TRBD1. With V trimmed by 4 bases and J by 6 bases, 6 bases remained unmatched. Germline CDR1 is SGHKS and CDR2 is YYEKEE (reference sequence). The CDR3 is 15 amino acids. The CDR3 reads CASSHHGTGDEKLFF. CDR3 bases: TGTGCCAGCAGCCACCACGGGACAGGGGATGAAAAACTGTTTTTT.

The V and J genes are TRBV9 and TRBJ1-3; no clear D gene. Germline V lookup: CDR1 SGDLS, CDR2 YYNGEE. The CDR3 contains 13 residues. V lost 3 bases and J lost 5, with 9 bases in between. The CDR3 sequence: CASSGGPRNTIYF. The CDR3 bases are TGTGCCAGCAGCGGAGGCCCGAGAAACACCATATATTTT.

This chain connects TRBV18 to TRBJ2-1; D is possibly TRBD2 (6 bases). There are 14 residues in the CDR3. Germline V gives CDR1 KGHSH, CDR2 LQKENI. V was shortened by 2 bases and J by 6 bases, with 11 bases between the two germline ends. As DNA, the CDR3 is TGTGCCAGCTCACCAGTCGGGAGCGGCAATGAGCAGTTCTTC. Translation: CASSPVGSGNEQFF.